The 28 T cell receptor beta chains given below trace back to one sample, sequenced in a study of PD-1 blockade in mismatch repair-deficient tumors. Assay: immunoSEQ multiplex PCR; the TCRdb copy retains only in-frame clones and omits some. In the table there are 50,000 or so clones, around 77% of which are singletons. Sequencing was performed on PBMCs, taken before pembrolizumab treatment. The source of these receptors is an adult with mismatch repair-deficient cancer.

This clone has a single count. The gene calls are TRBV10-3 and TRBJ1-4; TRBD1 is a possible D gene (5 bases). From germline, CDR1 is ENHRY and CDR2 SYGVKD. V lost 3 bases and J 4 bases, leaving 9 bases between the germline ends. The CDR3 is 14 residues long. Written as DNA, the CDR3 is TGTGCCATCAGTGACGGAGGGGATAATGAAAAACTGTTTTTT. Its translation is CAISDGGDNEKLFF.

CDR3 DNA: TGCGCCAGCAGTTCCAACAGGGCCTGGGAGCAGTTCTTC. Its translation: CASSSNRAWEQFF. The gene calls are TRBV10-2 and TRBJ2-1; a weak D match, TRBD1 (6 bases). Germline lookup yields CDR1 WSHSY and CDR2 SAAADI. V was trimmed by 5 bases and J by 10 bases, leaving 15 bases between them. The CDR3 is 13 residues long.

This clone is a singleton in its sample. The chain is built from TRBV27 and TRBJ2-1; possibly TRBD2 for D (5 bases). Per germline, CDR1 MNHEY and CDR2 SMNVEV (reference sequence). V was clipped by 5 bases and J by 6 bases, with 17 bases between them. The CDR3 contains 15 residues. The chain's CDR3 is CASSPQERRVNEQFF. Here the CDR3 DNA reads TGTGCCAGCAGTCCTCAGGAGAGGCGGGTCAATGAGCAGTTCTTC.

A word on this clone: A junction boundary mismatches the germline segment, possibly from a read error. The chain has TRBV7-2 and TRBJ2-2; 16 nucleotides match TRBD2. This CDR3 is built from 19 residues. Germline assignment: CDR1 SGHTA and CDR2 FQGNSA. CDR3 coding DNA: TGTGCCAGCAGCTTAGGCCCGGGACTAGCGGGAGGGAACGCCGGGGAGCTGTTTTTT. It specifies CASSLGPGLAGGNAGELFF.

The CDR3 coding sequence is TGTGCCAGCAGTGTCGGGACTAGTAAAGTGTGGGCCTACGAGCAGTACTTC. Its translation: CASSVGTSKVWAYEQYF. The chain combines TRBV2 with TRBJ2-7; 8 nucleotides agree with TRBD2. This CDR3 has 17 residues. Trimming took 4 bases from V and 2 from J; bases not matched to a gene: 13. The germline gives CDR1 SNHLY, CDR2 FYNNEI.

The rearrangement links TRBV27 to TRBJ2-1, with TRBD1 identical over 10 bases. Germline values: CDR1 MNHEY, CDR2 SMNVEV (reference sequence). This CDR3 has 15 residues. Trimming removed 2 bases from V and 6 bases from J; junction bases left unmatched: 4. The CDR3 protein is CASSLAGQGRNEQFF. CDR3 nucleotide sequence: TGTGCCAGCAGTTTAGCGGGACAGGGGCGCAATGAGCAGTTCTTC.

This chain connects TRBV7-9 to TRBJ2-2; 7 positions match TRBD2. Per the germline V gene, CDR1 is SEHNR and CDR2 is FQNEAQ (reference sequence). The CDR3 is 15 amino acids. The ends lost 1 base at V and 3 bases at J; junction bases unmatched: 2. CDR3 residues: CASSLGAGDTGELFF. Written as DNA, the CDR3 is TGTGCCAGCAGCTTAGGGGCGGGGGACACCGGGGAGCTGTTTTTT.

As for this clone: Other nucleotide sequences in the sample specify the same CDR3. For the CDR3, the DNA is TGTGCCAGCAGTGGACAGGGGGCAGGAAATCAGCCCCAGCATTTT. Amino acid sequence: CASSGQGAGNQPQHF. This rearrangement joins TRBV2 to TRBJ1-5; 10 bases fit TRBD1. With 4 bases clipped from V and 4 bases from J, the junction kept 4 bases outside the gene matches. This CDR3 region has 15 residues. Germline assignment: CDR1 SNHLY and CDR2 FYNNEI. Supplemented by reference TRBV2 and TRBJ1-5, the full variable domain reads EPEVTQTPSHQVTQMGQEVILRCVPISNHLYFYWYRQILGQKVEFLVSFYNNEISEKSEIFDDQFSVERPDGSNFTLKIRSTKLEDSAMYFCASSGQGAGNQPQHFGDGTRLSIL.

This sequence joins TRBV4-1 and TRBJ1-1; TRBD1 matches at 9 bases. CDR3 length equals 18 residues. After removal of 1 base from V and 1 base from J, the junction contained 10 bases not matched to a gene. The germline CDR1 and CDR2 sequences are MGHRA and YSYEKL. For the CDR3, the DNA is TGCGCCAGCAGCCAAGGGGTCTTGACAGGGGGGGCGAACACTGAAGCTTTCTTT. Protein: CASSQGVLTGGANTEAFF.

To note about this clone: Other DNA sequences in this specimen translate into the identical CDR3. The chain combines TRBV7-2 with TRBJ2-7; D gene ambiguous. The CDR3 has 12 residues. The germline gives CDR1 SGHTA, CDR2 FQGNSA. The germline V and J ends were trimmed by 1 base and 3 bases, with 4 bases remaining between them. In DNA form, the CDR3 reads TGTGCCAGCAGCTTAGAGCGCTACGAGCAGTACTTC. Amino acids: CASSLERYEQYF.

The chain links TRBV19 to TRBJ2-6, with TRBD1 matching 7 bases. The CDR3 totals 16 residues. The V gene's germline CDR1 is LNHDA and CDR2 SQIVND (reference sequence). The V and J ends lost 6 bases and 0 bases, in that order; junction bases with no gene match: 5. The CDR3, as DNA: TGTGCCAGTAGCATGGGACAGAGCTCTGGGGCCAACGTCCTGACTTTC. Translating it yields CASSMGQSSGANVLTF.

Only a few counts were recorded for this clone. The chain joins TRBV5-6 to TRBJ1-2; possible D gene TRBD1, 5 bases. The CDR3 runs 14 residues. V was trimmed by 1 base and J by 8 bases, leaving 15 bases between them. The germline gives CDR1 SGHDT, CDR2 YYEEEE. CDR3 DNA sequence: TGTGCCAGCAGCTTGCAGGGCCGTCTATTGGGCTACACCTTC. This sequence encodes CASSLQGRLLGYTF.

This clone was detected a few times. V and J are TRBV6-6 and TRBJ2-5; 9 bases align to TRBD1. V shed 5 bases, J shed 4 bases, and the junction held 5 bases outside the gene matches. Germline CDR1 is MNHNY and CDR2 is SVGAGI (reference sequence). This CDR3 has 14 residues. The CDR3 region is CASSTGQGRETQYF. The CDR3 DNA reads TGTGCCAGCAGTACGGGACAGGGAAGAGAGACCCAGTACTTC.

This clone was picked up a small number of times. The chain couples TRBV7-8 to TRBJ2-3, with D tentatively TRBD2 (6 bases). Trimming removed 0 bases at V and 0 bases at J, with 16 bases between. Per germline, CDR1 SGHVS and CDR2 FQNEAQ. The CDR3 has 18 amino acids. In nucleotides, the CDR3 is TGTGCCAGCAGCTTAGCGCCCCTTGGGAGCGGGAGCACAGATACGCAGTATTTT. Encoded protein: CASSLAPLGSGSTDTQYF.

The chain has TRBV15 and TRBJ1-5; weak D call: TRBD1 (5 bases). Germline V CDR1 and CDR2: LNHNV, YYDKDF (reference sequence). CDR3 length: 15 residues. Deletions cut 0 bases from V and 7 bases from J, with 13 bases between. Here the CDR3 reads CATSREGRGGQPQHF. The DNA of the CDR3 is TGTGCCACCAGCAGAGAAGGCCGGGGCGGACAGCCCCAGCATTTT.

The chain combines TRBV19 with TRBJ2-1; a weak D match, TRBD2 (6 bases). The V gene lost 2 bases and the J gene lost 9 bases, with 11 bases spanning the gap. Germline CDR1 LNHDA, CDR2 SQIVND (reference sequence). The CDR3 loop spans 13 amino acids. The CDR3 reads CASSIRLEGEQFF. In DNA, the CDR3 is TGTGCCAGTAGTATAAGGTTGGAGGGTGAGCAGTTCTTC. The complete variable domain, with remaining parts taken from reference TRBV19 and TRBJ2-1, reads DGGITQSPKYLFRKEGQNVTLSCEQNLNHDAMYWYRQDPGQGLRLIYYSQIVNDFQKGDIAEGYSVSREKKESFPLTVTSAQKNPTAFYLCASSIRLEGEQFFGPGTRLTVL.

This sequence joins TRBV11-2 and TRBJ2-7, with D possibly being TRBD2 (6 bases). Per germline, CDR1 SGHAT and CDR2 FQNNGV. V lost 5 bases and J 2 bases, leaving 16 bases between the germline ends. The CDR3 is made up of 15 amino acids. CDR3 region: CASSKASELPYEQYF. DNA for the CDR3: TGTGCCAGCAGCAAAGCTAGCGAACTTCCCTACGAGCAGTACTTC.

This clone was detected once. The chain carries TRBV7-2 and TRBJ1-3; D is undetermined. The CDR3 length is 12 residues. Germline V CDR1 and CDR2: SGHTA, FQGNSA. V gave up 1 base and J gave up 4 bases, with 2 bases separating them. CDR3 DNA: TGTGCCAGCAGCTTAGGGGGAAACACCATATATTTT. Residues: CASSLGGNTIYF.

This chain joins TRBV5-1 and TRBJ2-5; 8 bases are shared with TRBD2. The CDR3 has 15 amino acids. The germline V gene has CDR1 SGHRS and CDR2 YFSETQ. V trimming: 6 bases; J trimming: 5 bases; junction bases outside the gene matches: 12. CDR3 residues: CASNPGGVSPETQYF. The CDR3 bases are TGCGCCAGCAACCCGGGAGGGGTTTCTCCCGAGACCCAGTACTTC. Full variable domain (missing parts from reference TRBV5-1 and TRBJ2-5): KAGVTQTPRYLIKTRGQQVTLSCSPISGHRSVSWYQQTPGQGLQFLFEYFSETQRNKGNFPGRFSGRQFSNSRSEMNVSTLELGDSALYLCASNPGGVSPETQYFGPGTRLLVL.

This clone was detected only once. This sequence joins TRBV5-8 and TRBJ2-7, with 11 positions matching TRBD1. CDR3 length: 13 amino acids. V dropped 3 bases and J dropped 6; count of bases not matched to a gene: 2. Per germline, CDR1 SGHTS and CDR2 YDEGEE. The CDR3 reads CASSWDRGFEQYF. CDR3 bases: TGTGCCAGCAGCTGGGACAGGGGGTTCGAGCAGTACTTC.

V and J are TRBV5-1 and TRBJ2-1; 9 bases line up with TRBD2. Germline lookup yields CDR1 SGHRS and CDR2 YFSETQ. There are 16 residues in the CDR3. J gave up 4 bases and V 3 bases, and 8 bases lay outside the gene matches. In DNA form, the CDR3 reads TGCGCCAGCAGCTCATTAGCGGGAGCGCCTTACAATGAGCAGTTCTTC. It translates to CASSSLAGAPYNEQFF.

The CDR3 nucleotides are TGTGCCAGCAGCCCCCGGACTAGCGGGAGGCCAGATACGCAGTATTTT. Translated: CASSPRTSGRPDTQYF. V usage is TRBV5-4 and J usage is TRBJ2-3; 14 bases are a match to TRBD2. The CDR3 has 16 amino acids. V lost 4 bases to trimming and J lost 4 bases; unmatched junction nucleotides: 5. The V gene's germline CDR1 is SGHNT and CDR2 YYREEE (reference sequence).

CDR3 amino acids: CASSLGGRGEFF. Here the CDR3 DNA reads TGTGCCAGCAGCTTAGGCGGGAGGGGGGAGTTCTTC. The chain couples TRBV7-2 to TRBJ2-1; 9 bases fit TRBD2. The junction had 3 bases not matched to a gene; V was cut back by 1 base and J by 14 bases. The CDR3 covers 12 residues. Per germline, CDR1 SGHTA and CDR2 FQGNSA.

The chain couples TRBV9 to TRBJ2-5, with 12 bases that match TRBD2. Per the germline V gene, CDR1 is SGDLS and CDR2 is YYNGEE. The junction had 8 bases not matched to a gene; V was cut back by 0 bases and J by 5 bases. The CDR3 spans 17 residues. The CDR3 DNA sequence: TGTGCCAGCAGCGTAGATCCTAGCGGGAGGGCCGGTGAGACCCAGTACTTC. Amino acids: CASSVDPSGRAGETQYF.

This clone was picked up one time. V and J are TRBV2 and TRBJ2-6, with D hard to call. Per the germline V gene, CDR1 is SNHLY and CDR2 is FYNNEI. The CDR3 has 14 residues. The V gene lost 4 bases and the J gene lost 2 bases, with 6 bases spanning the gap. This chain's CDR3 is CASSGSPGANVLTF. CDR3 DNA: TGTGCCAGCAGTGGTAGCCCTGGGGCCAACGTCCTGACTTTC. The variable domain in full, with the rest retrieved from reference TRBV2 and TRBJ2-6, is EPEVTQTPSHQVTQMGQEVILRCVPISNHLYFYWYRQILGQKVEFLVSFYNNEISEKSEIFDDQFSVERPDGSNFTLKIRSTKLEDSAMYFCASSGSPGANVLTFGAGSRLTVL.

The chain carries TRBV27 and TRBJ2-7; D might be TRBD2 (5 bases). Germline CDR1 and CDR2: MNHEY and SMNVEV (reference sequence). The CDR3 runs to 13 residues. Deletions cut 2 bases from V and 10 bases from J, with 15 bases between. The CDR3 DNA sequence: TGTGCCAGCAGTTTAATACTTGGAGGAGCACAGTACTTC. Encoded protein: CASSLILGGAQYF.

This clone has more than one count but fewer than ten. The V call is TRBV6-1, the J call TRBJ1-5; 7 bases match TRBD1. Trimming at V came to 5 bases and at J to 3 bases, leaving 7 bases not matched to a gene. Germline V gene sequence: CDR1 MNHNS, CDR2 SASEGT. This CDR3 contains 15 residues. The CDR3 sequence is CASSSGTAANQPQHF. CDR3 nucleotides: TGTGCCAGCAGTTCTGGGACAGCGGCCAATCAGCCCCAGCATTTT.

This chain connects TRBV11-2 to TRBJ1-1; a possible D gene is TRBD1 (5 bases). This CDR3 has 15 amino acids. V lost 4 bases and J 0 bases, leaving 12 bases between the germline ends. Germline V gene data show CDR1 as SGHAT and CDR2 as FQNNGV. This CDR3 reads CASSSPGRMNTEAFF. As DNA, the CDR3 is TGTGCCAGCAGCTCCCCGGGACGGATGAACACTGAAGCTTTCTTT.